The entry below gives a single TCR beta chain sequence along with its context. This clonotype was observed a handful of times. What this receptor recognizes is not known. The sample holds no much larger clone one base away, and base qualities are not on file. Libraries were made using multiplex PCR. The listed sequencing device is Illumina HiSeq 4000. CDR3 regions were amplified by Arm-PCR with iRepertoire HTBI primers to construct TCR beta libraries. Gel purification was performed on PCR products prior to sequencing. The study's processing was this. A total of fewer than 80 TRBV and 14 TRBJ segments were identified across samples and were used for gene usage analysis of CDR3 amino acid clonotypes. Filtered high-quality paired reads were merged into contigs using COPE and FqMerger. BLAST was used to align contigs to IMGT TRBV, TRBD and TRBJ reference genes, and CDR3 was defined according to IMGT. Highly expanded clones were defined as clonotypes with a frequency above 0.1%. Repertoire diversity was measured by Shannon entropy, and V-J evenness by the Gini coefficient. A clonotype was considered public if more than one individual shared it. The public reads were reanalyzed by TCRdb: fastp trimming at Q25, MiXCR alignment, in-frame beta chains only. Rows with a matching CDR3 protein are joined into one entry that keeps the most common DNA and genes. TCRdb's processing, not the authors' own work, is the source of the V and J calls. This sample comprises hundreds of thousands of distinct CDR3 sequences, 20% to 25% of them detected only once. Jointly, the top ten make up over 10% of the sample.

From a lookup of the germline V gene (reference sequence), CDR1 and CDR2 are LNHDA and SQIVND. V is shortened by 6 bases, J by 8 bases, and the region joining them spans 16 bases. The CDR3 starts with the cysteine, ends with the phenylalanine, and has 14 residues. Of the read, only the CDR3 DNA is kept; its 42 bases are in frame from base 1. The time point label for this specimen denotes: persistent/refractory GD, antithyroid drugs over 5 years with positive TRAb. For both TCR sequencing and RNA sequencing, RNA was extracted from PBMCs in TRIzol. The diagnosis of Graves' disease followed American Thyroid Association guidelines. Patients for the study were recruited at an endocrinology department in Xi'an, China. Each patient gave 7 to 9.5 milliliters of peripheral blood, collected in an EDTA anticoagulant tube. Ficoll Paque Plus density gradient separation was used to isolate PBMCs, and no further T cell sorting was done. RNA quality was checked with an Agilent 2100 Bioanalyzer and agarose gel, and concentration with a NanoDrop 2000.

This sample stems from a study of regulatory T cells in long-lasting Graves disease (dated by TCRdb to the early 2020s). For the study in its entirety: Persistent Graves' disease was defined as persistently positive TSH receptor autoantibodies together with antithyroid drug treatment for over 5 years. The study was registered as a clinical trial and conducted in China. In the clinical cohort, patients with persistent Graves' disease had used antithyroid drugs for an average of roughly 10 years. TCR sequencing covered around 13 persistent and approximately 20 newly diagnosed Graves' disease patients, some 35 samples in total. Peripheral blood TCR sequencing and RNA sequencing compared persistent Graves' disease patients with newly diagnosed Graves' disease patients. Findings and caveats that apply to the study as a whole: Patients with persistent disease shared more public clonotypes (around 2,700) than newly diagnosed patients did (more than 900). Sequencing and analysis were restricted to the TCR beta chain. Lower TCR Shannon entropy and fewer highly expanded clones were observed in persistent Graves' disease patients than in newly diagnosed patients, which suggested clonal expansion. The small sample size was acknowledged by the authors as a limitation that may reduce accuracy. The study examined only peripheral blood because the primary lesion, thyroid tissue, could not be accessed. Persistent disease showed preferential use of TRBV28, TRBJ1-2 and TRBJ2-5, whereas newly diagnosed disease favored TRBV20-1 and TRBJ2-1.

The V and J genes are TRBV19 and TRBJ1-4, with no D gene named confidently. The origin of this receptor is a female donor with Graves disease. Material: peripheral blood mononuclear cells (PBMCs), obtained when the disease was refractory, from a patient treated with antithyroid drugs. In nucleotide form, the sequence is TGTGCCAGTAGCAAACAGTCTGGGGTAGAAAAACTGTTTTTT. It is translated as CASSKQSGVEKLFF.